This entry describes one T cell receptor (beta chain). Deletions cut 8 bases from V and 1 base from J, with 18 bases between. CDR1 is SGHRS and CDR2 is YFSETQ in the germline V gene. This CDR3 comprises 15 residues. This specimen comes from a study of blood T cells in healthy people across ages. It was with a sample-barcoded 5' primer and a J-beta primer mix that a second PCR of roughly 7 to 12 cycles was run. MiXCR, applied by TCRdb to the 5' RACE reads, yields one record per CDR3 protein. There are 650,000 to 700,000 distinct CDR3 sequences in the sample; approximately 31% occur only once, and less than 20% lies in the top ten.

The V gene is TRBV5-1, the J gene TRBJ2-5; the D call may be TRBD1 or TRBD2 (6 bases each). Sequencing input: blood. This clonotype was sampled from an elderly woman in good health. For the CDR3, the DNA is TGCGCCAGTACTCTTTTACAGGGAGGCCAAGAGACCCAGTACTTC. It yields the protein CASTLLQGGQETQYF.